This paragraph covers one T cell receptor beta chain sequence. The data originate from a study of blood T cell repertoires in COVID-19. Across the whole study: The United States, Italy and Spain provided the acute and convalescent COVID-19 samples. PBMCs, B-cell-depleted T cells, or T cells provided the cDNA or gDNA that made up the material.

Unmatched junction bases numbered 4, after V lost 3 bases and J lost 3 bases. CDR3 length: 15 amino acids. CDR1 is MGHDK and CDR2 is SYGVNS in the germline V gene. Seattle's enrolled individuals joined amid active infection and were then monitored longitudinally. Authors' methods: Nucleated cell counts were estimated from reference gene primer amplification. Assay used: immunoSEQ multiplex PCR; TCRdb lists only in-frame clones, some missing. V, J and clone size derive from that table, while D and trimming were established from the DNA sequence. Of fewer than 80,000 clones listed, about 88% were seen once; the top ten hold about 5.7%.

What was sequenced was peripheral blood. The chain recombines TRBV25-1 with TRBJ1-5, with 8 bases aligning to TRBD1. The TCR originated in an elderly man with COVID-19, enrolled during active disease. DNA for the CDR3: TGTGCCAGCAGTGAGTCGGACAGGGTCAATCAGCCCCAGCATTTT. This translates into CASSESDRVNQPQHF. The entire variable domain, with the rest obtained from reference TRBV25-1 and TRBJ1-5, is as follows: EADIYQTPRYLVIGTGKKITLECSQTMGHDKMYWYQQDPGMELHLIHYSYGVNSTEKGDLSSESTVSRIRTEHFPLTLESARPSHTSQYLCASSESDRVNQPQHFGDGTRLSIL.